This TCR beta chain was identified in a study of blood T cells in healthy people across ages. At the level of the study: Through template switching, about one barcoded beta molecule was captured per two T cells, as measured in model experiments.

For the second PCR, which ran for about 6 to 11 cycles, a sample-barcoded 5' primer and a J-beta primer mix were used. Each cDNA molecule received a tag from a template-switch adaptor that had 12 random nucleotides. TCRdb analysed the 5' RACE reads with MiXCR anew, one entry per CDR3 protein. The table lists hundreds of thousands of distinct CDR3 sequences, around 45% of them singletons. This clonotype occurred a few times. Its antigen remains unidentified. Findings of the study overall: For the donors, CMV status was unknown and possibly confounded expanded clonotype changes. Fewer expanded clones and more diversity marked long-lived versus aged donors.

Deletions cut 4 bases from V and 2 bases from J, with 15 bases between. This CDR3 has 16 residues. CDR1 and CDR2 (germline): SGHVS, FQNEAQ. The sequenced sample was blood. The chain joins TRBV7-8 to TRBJ2-1; perhaps TRBD2 as D (5 bases). The sequence came from a woman aged 55-70 years in good health. CDR3 nucleotide sequence: TGTGCCAGCAGCTCCGGCGGGTATTCTACCTACAATGAGCAGTTCTTC. Residues: CASSSGGYSTYNEQFF.